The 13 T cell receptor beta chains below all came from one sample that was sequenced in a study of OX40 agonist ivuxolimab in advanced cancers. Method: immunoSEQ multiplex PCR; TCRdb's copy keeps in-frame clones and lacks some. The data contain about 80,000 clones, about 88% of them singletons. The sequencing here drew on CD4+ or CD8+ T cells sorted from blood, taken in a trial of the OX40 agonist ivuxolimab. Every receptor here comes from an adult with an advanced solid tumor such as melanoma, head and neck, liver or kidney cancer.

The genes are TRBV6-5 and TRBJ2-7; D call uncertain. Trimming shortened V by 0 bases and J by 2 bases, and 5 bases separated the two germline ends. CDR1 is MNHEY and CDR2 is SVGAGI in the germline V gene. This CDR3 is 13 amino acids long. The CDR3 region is CASSYSLPYEQYF. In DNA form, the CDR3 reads TGTGCCAGCAGTTACTCTTTACCCTACGAGCAGTACTTC.

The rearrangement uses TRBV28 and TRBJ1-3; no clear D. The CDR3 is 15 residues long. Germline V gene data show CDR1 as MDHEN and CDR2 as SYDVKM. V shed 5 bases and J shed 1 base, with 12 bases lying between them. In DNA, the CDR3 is TGTGCCAGCAGTCCGAGGCAGTATTCTGGAAACACCATATATTTT. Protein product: CASSPRQYSGNTIYF.

CDR3 sequence reads: CASRRGQGEKLFF. CDR3 coding DNA: TGTGCCAGTAGGCGAGGGCAGGGGGAAAAACTGTTTTTT. The chain joins TRBV19 to TRBJ1-4, with D tentatively TRBD1 (6 bases). Between the trimmed V and J ends, which lost 6 bases and 8 bases, there was a span of 13 bases. Germline CDR1 is LNHDA and CDR2 is SQIVND (reference sequence). This CDR3 is built from 13 residues.

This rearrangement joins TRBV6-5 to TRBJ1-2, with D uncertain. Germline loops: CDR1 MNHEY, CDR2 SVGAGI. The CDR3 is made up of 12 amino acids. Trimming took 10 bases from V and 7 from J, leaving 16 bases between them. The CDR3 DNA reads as TGTGCCACCGGAGACCCACGGGGTGGCTACACCTTC. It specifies CATGDPRGGYTF.

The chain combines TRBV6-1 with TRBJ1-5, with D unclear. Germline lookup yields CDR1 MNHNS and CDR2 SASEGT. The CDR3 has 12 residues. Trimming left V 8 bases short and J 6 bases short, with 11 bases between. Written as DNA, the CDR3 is TGTGCCAGCCGGGGAAGTCTTCAGCCCCAGCATTTT. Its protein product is CASRGSLQPQHF.

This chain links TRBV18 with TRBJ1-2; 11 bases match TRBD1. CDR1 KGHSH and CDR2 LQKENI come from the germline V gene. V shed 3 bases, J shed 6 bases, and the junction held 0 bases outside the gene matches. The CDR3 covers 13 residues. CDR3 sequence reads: CASSPGQGDGYTF. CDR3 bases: TGTGCCAGCTCACCGGGACAGGGGGATGGCTACACCTTC.

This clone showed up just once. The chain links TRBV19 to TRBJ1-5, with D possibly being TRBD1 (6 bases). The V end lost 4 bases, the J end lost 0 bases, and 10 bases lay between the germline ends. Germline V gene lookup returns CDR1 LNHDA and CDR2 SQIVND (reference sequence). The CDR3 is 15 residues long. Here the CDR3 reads CASSTRTDSNQPQHF. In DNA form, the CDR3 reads TGTGCCAGTAGTACCAGGACAGATAGCAATCAGCCCCAGCATTTT.

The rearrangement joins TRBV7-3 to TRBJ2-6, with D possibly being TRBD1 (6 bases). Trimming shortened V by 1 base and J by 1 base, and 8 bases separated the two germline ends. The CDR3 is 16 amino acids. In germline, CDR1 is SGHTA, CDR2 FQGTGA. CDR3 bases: TGTGCCAGCAGCTTAATCGGACAGTCTGGGGCCAACGTCCTGACTTTC. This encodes CASSLIGQSGANVLTF.

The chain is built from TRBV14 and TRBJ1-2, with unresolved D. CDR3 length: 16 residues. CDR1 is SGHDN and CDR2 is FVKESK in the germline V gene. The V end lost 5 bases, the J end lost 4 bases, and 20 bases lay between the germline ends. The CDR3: CASSVTPSGKTYGYTF. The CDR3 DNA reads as TGTGCCAGCAGCGTTACCCCGTCTGGAAAGACCTATGGCTACACCTTC.

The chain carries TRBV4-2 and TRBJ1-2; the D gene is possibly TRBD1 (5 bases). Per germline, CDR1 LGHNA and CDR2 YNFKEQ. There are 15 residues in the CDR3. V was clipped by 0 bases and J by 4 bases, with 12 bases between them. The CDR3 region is CASSQDPQVPYGYTF. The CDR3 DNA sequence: TGTGCCAGCAGCCAAGATCCACAGGTTCCCTATGGCTACACCTTC.

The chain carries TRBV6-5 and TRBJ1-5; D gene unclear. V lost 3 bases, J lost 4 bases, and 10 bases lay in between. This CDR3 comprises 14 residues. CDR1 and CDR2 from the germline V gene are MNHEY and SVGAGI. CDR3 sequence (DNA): TGTGCCAGCAGTTATAGTGAGGAAAATCAGCCCCAGCATTTT. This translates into CASSYSEENQPQHF.

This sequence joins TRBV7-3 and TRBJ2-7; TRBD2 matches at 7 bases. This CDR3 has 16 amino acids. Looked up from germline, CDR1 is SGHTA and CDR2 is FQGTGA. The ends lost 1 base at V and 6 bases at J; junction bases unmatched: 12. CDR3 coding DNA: TGTGCCAGCAGCTTAAGTGGGGGAGGGCCCATTGGCGAGCAGTACTTC. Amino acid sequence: CASSLSGGGPIGEQYF.

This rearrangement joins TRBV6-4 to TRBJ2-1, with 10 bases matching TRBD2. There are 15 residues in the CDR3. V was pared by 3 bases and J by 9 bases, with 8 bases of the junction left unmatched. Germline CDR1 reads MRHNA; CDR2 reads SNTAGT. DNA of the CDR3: TGTGCCAGCAGTGATGGGCTAGCGGGAGTCAGTGAGCAGTTCTTC. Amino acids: CASSDGLAGVSEQFF.